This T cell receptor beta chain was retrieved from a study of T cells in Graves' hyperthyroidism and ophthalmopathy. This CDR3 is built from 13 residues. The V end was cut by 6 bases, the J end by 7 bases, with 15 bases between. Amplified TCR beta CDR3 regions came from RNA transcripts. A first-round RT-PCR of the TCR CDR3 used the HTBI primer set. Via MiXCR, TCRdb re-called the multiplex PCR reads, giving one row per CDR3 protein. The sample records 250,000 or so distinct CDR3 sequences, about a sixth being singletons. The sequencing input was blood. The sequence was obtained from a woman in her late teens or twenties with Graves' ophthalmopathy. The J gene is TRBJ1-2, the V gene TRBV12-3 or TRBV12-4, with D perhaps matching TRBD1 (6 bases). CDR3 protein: CASSGRGRGGYTF. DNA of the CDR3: TGTGCCAGCAGCGGCAGGGGACGGGGTGGCTACACCTTC.